The entry that follows covers one T cell receptor (beta chain) sequence. Its antigen target is currently unknown. No clone much larger than this one lies a single base away; base qualities are absent. These data come from a study of sequential checkpoint blockade in melanoma (dated by TCRdb to about 2019). Background for the entire study: Patients were randomized 1:1 to first-line nivolumab followed by ipilimumab (arm A) or ipilimumab followed by nivolumab (arm B). Both trial sequences were followed by maintenance nivolumab.

The study at large found these results: The model for predicting response that combines TCR metrics with mutation burden needs to be validated in larger, independent patient cohorts.

TCRbeta CDR3 regions were immunosequenced from genomic DNA with the immunoSEQ Assay. Before high-throughput sequencing, the genomic DNA was amplified using bias-controlled multiplex PCR. As for the original processing: To quantify the absolute abundance of each unique TCRbeta CDR3 region, the sequences were collapsed and filtered. Clonality was defined as 1 minus Pielou's evenness and was calculated using productive rearrangements only. A previously published method was used to identify clones whose frequencies were significantly greater in on-treatment samples than in baseline samples. TCRdb retrieved this table from immuneACCESS and kept in-frame rearrangements only. Not all clones are present; in checked studies, unresolved V genes account for under half, and no reason is known for the remainder. The DNA was the basis for D and trimming; V, J and clone size are from that table. The sample table shows some 14,000 clones, and 60% to 80% are seen once. The biggest ten clones account for 50% of the sample.

The CDR3 spans 15 residues, from the cysteine through the phenylalanine. Solely the CDR3 DNA is kept, with 45 bases framed from the first base. From the germline V gene, CDR1 is LGHNA and CDR2 is YSLEER. The germline V end is reduced by 3 bases and the J end by 8 bases; junction bases left unmatched: 8. Per the publication, the treatment or condition label means: randomized to nivolumab then ipilimumab (arm A) or the reverse (arm B). No trial patient had received prior DNA-damaging chemotherapy. Thawed PBMCs were sorted on a FACS Aria II flow cytometer to isolate live CD3+CD8+ cells negative for CD19 and CD56. Samples were obtained from patients with melanoma enrolled in CheckMate 064, a randomized, open-label phase II trial of sequential checkpoint blockade. Peripheral blood mononuclear cells were collected by leukapheresis, purified with Ficoll-Paque, and frozen in human serum with roughly 10% DMSO. Immediately after sorting, the purity of the sorted blood CD3+CD8+ cells was confirmed to be >95%, and DNA was then extracted.

The source of this sequence is a human patient with melanoma. Some clones in this sample may be carry-over from other donors' samples. Sequencing was performed on CD8+ T cells sorted from blood (inferred from file names), taken from a patient given nivolumab and ipilimumab in sequence. Recombination connected TRBV4-3 to TRBJ2-1, and TRBD2 matches 9 of the central bases. In nucleotides, the sequence is TGCGCCAGCAGCCATGAATGGCGGGGGGGCGATGAGCAGTTCTTC. Its protein reads: CASSHEWRGGDEQFF.